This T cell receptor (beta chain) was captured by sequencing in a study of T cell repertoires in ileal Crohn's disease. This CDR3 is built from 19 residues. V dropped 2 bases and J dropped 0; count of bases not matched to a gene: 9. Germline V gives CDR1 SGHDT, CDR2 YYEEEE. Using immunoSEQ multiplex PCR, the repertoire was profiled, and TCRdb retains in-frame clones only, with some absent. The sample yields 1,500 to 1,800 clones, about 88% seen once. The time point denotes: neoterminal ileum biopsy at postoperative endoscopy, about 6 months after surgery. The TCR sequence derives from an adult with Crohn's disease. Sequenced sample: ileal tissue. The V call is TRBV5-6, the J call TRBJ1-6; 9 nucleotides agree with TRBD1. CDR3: CASSFRPGTGSSYNSPLHF. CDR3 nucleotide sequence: TGTGCCAGCAGCTTTCGTCCCGGGACAGGGAGCTCCTATAATTCACCCCTCCACTTT.